The clone carrying this TCR beta chain appeared many times. Study processing details: Reference gene primers were amplified, and this amplification served to estimate nucleated cell counts. Method: immunoSEQ multiplex PCR; TCRdb's copy keeps in-frame clones and lacks some. V, J and clone size were drawn from that table, and D and trimming were deduced from the DNA. This table has around 200,000 clones, less than 85% appearing once. These data come from a study of blood T cell repertoires in COVID-19. Study-wide context: Researchers got acute and convalescent COVID-19 samples from the United States, Italy and Spain. Nucleic acid was either cDNA or gDNA, and it came from T cells, B-cell-depleted T cells, or PBMCs.

CDR1 and CDR2 from the germline V gene are SGHRS and YFSETQ. The length of the CDR3 is 16 residues. Losses at the gene ends were 3 bases for V and 1 base for J; bases not matched to a gene: 9. The rearrangement links TRBV5-1 to TRBJ1-1; TRBD1 matches at 7 bases. The sample taken for sequencing was peripheral blood. The source of this sequence is a human donor in a cohort sampled during active COVID-19. The CDR3 nucleotides read TGCGCCAGCAGCTGGGGCTTACAGGGGAAGAACACTGAAGCTTTCTTT. The encoded protein is CASSWGLQGKNTEAFF.